This paragraph covers one T cell receptor beta chain sequence. What antigen it recognizes has not been identified. No much larger clone is present one base from it, and per-base qualities are unavailable. The sample contains more than one DNA sequence encoding this CDR3. This sample was taken from a study of cytomegalovirus exposure and HLA in healthy donors (dated by TCRdb to the late 2010s). General notes on the study: According to an earlier analysis of several hundred of the donors, roughly 180 million T cells yielded approximately 120 million unique TCR beta sequences and approximately 280 Gb of sequence data. Approximately 300 gigabases of sequencing data and roughly 81 million unique TCR sequences made up an early release that covered 640 HLA-typed donors. Of the 300 to 450 genotyped donors, approximately 80% fell in the genetic ancestry cluster associated with self-reported Caucasian donors. The study aimed to test whether cataloging public T cell receptors could reveal signatures of past pathogen exposure. The T cell repertoires of some 700 subjects were profiled by immunosequencing and related to cytomegalovirus serostatus. Besides the first cohort of 666 subjects, a separate validation cohort made up of roughly 120 different subjects was used. To predict cytomegalovirus infection status, the study brought together high-throughput TCR immunosequencing, statistical association of individual TCRs with disease status, and machine learning. To study patterns of TCR occurrence, a later analysis re-analyzed previously published TCR beta repertoires from several hundred donors and added high-resolution HLA genotyping. The later analysis used no new phenotypic data to find candidate immune exposures, relying instead on TCR beta sequences and their occurrence across donors. In an earlier analysis of roughly 540 of the donors, high-throughput TCR beta sequencing was used to judge whether each TCR beta V gene segment behaved as functional or pseudogenic. Donor age, sex, ethnicity and CMV serostatus were compiled alongside the repertoire data. Genome-wide SNP genotypes for about 65% of the roughly 700 donors were used in a later genetic analysis, which treated that subset as a discovery cohort. Every discovery cohort repertoire had been produced on one sequencing platform. Both class I and class II loci were covered by HLA typing, at four-digit resolution. The number of donors typed differed by locus, with 629-630 for A, B, C, DRB1 and DQB1, more than 500 for DQA1, about 610 for DPA1, and some 470 for DPB1. Because of strong linkage in the cohort, five DR-DQ haplotypes were treated as single units for association and clustering. Among some 400 genotyped donors of the cohort, an average of about 240,000 unique TCR beta nucleotide sequences was sequenced per donor, of which roughly 17% were non-productive. Broader findings and caveats from the paper: Because the 87-base-pair reads could not distinguish some IMGT-functional V segments, including TRBV6-2 and TRBV6-3, those segments were excluded. A cluster of highly shared sequence variants was judged likely to be a technical artifact of the sequencing pipeline. An earlier analysis of around 540 of the donors showed that most TCR beta V segments appeared in productive rearrangements either about 87% or about 30% of the time, which broadly matched IMGT annotations. Immune exposure information for the cohort was limited to CMV serostatus. According to a later analysis, TCR association rates differed among HLA loci, with DRB1 alleles showing the most associated TCRs and HLA-C alleles showing the fewest. The earlier analysis of approximately 540 of the donors excluded 15 to 20 rarely observed V segments, including chromosome 9 orphons, because counts were too low. Presence/absence analyses assumed roughly uniform sequencing depth across donors, an assumption that may not hold. Across donors, most TCR sequences were observed very rarely, whereas some public TCRs were present in many individuals. Assigning TCR associations to individual alleles was difficult when HLA alleles, especially DR and DQ, strongly co-occurred. A few of the identified cytomegalovirus-associated TCR beta chains were confirmed in vitro to be specific for cytomegalovirus antigens. In both the original and validation cohorts, the classifier was reported to diagnose cytomegalovirus status with high specificity and sensitivity. A further reported finding was that TCR beta sequences accurately predicted the HLA-A and HLA-B alleles for most subjects in the first cohort. Compared with the roughly 700-donor mean, donors in an Asian-associated ancestry cluster had fewer N-insertions in productive TCRs, according to a later genetic analysis. In a later analysis, some 17,000 TCR beta sequences were associated with specific HLA alleles at a false discovery rate of 0.05. Only TCR beta chains were sequenced in this cohort, and the absence of alpha or paired-chain data limited detectable features. Correlated functional status among segregating V segments might be attributable to linkage disequilibrium, but an unknown experimental factor could not be ruled out. The study gave a list of 150 to 200 TCR beta chains associated with cytomegalovirus. Most CMV-associated TCR beta chains appeared to be HLA-restricted in a later analysis, and the HLA associations seemed to be driven largely by CMV exposure. It was suggested by the authors that the approach could potentially be generalized to other disease states and immunological phenotypes. According to a later analysis, parvovirus B19, influenza, CMV and Epstein-Barr virus appeared linked to several top co-occurrence clusters. A later analysis found that HLA-associated TCR beta chains were more clonally expanded and had lower generation probabilities than equally common non-associated chains. HLA typing was unavailable for some donors at each locus, so association tests used only the typed subset. A later genetic analysis associated a missense DCLRE1C variant with V-gene and J-gene trimming of TCR beta chains, and an independent cohort replicated the association.

The cohort comprised approximately 700 healthy bone marrow donors. All cohort members were sampled while nominally healthy, although unrecorded immune exposures were likely present. CMV serostatus was positive for roughly 290 and negative for about 55% of the 666 cohort members, and was not recorded for this donor. A peripheral blood sample was provided by each donor, and peripheral blood mononuclear cells were used for TCR beta sequencing. Genomic DNA extraction from the blood cell samples was performed with the Qiagen DNeasy Blood Extraction Kit. CDR1 SGHRS and CDR2 YFSETQ are derived from the germline V gene. The junction shows trimming of 4 bases on V and 5 bases on J, and the gene matches do not reach 6 bases of it. Taken from cysteine to phenylalanine, the CDR3 has 15 residues. Here the CDR3 DNA is all that survives: 45 bases in frame from base 1. Library generation was performed with the immunoSEQ multiplex PCR assay. The multiplex PCR relied on a mix of 60 forward primers for TCR Vbeta segments and 13 reverse primers for TCR Jbeta segments. Amplification of the CDR3 region of rearranged TCR beta genes was performed with a multiplex PCR assay on genomic DNA. The amplified TCR beta libraries were sequenced on the Illumina HiSeq System as 87-base-pair reads. The source study handled its data this way. Across the 600 to 700 repertoires, a later analysis counted tens of millions of unique TCR beta chains, some 11 million of which were shared by at least two donors. A nearest-neighbor algorithm error-corrected the raw reads and collapsed the reads into unique sequences, merging closely related sequences to remove PCR and sequencing errors. Alignment of CDR3 sequences to IMGT reference sequences was used to assign V, D and J gene segments. Each retained sequence needed at least a six-nucleotide match to both a V gene segment and a J gene segment. A rearrangement was called productive if the CDR3 had no stop codons and remained in frame with V and J, and every other rearrangement was called non-productive. CDR3 was defined according to IMGT convention as the region running from the second conserved V-encoded cysteine to the conserved J-encoded phenylalanine. The earlier analysis of about 570 of the donors excluded any sequence lacking an unambiguous match to a single V gene segment. An earlier analysis of 587 of the donors classified V segments as functional when productive rearrangements were above 56.7% and as segregating when the standard deviation between donors was above 5%. To diagnose cytomegalovirus status from the catalog of TCR beta chain sequences, a statistical classification framework was built. V and J gene assignment, in a later analysis, came from comparing TCR nucleotide sequences with IMGT/GENE-DB human TR gene sequences. Using the TCRdist pipeline, a later analysis assigned CDR3 sequences along with most-parsimonious VDJ recombination scenarios. A later analysis defined each TCR beta chain by its CDR3 amino acid sequence plus V-gene family, and excluded reads lacking a unique V-gene family. To address suspected cross-contamination and a sequencing artifact, a later analysis removed around 590 highly shared, low-generation-probability nucleotide sequences. For each public chain, a later analysis derived a clonal expansion index from normalized ranks of inferred template counts within each repertoire. In a later analysis, generation probabilities were computed using a VDJ recombination model fitted to out-of-frame rearrangements, and the results were checked against IGoR. Hypergeometric tests were used in a later analysis to score TCR-TCR, TCR-HLA and TCR-CMV co-occurrence, with a repertoire-size bias correction applied to the TCR pairs. False discovery rates were estimated in a later analysis by permuting HLA or CMV assignments 20 times. A later analysis grouped co-occurring TCRs with DBSCAN, adding TCRdist sequence similarity when clustering within HLA-allele-positive subsets. Co-occurrence clustering excluded repertoires with fewer than 30,000 or more than 120,000 public chains, plus five with anomalous nucleotide sharing. TCRdb re-hosts the immuneACCESS table, in-frame sequences only. Its copies lack some clones; in the studies checked, an unresolved V gene accounts for under half of them, and the cause for the rest is not known. V, J and clone size are those of that table, while D and trimming were read from the DNA. The sample profile shows about 180,000 clones; about 69% of them were found once. The ten largest make up roughly 2.5% of the sample.

The source is a human donor in good health. The rearranged chain carries TRBV5-1 and TRBJ2-1; 10 bases in between match TRBD1. The sequenced sample was PBMCs. The DNA sequence is TGCGCCAGCAGCCTGGGACAGGGGACCCACAATGAGCAGTTCTTC. This is translated as CASSLGQGTHNEQFF.